This T cell receptor (beta chain) comes out of a study of CD8 T cells in Susac syndrome. FACS was used to enrich TEMRA cells, whereas the CD8+ and CD4+ T cells were obtained by negative isolation. J gave up 2 bases and V 5 bases, and 2 bases lay outside the gene matches. Germline CDR1 and CDR2: GTSNPN and SVGIG (reference sequence). The CDR3 spans 13 residues. When the RNA was reverse transcribed, random hexamers were used with an input of 0.5 to 1 ug. One entry per CDR3 protein, called by TCRdb with MiXCR from the immunoSEQ multiplex PCR reads. The sample includes 95,000 to 150,000 distinct CDR3 sequences, just over 95% of them seen just once.

The material sequenced was CD4+ T cells from PBMCs. The receptor's source is a human donor with Susac syndrome. The chain has TRBV30 and TRBJ1-4; 7 positions match TRBD1. The CDR3 bases are TGTGCCTGGGACAGGGCGACTAATGAAAAACTGTTTTTT. Translating gives CAWDRATNEKLFF.